Listed below are T cell receptor beta chains from one sample, sequenced in a study of response to subunit inactivated influenza vaccine. TCRdb reprocessed the RT-PCR reads via MiXCR and lists one record per CDR3 protein. The sample holds 590,000 or so distinct CDR3 sequences, roughly 15% seen once. Sample: PBMCs from blood, taken less than 15 days before vaccination. The receptors were gathered from a man aged 50 to 59 who received an inactivated influenza vaccine. CDR3s include the opening cysteine and the closing phenylalanine or tryptophan. Each record gives: clone size, D gene, J gene, V gene, CDR3 DNA, CDR3 protein. D genes are given only for firm matches. Clone size appears in some rows only: once, few, many, or a class for an expanded clone.

clone_size: NA; d_call: TRBD2; j_call: TRBJ2-3; v_call: TRBV5-4; cdr3_nt: TGTGCCAGCAGCACCTCACTAGCGGGAGTGGCAGATACGCAGTATTTT; cdr3_aa: CASSTSLAGVADTQYF
clone_size: NA; d_call: NA; j_call: TRBJ2-1; v_call: TRBV4-3; cdr3_nt: TGCGCCAGCAGCTTGCTGGCGACGAATGAGCAGTTCTTC; cdr3_aa: CASSLLATNEQFF
clone_size: NA; d_call: TRBD1; j_call: TRBJ2-3; v_call: TRBV7-9; cdr3_nt: TGTGCCAGCAGCGCCCGGAGACAGGGACCAGATACGCAGTATTTT; cdr3_aa: CASSARRQGPDTQYF
clone_size: NA; d_call: NA; j_call: TRBJ2-1; v_call: TRBV20-1; cdr3_nt: TGCAGTGCTATGGAGAGATCGCCCAGGTACAATGAGCAGTTCTTC; cdr3_aa: CSAMERSPRYNEQFF
clone_size: NA; d_call: NA; j_call: TRBJ2-5; v_call: TRBV5-1; cdr3_nt: TGCGCCAGCAGCCCACGACAGAACCAAGAGACCCAGTACTTC; cdr3_aa: CASSPRQNQETQYF
clone_size: many; d_call: NA; j_call: TRBJ2-7; v_call: TRBV2; cdr3_nt: TGTGCCAGCATGGCGGGAAGCGAACTAGTCTACGAGCAGTACTTC; cdr3_aa: CASMAGSELVYEQYF
clone_size: many; d_call: NA; j_call: TRBJ2-1; v_call: TRBV5-1; cdr3_nt: TGCGCCAGCAGCTTGGACGCGGGGTTAGGGCAGTTCTTC; cdr3_aa: CASSLDAGLGQFF
clone_size: NA; d_call: NA; j_call: TRBJ1-4; v_call: TRBV29-1; cdr3_nt: TGCAGCGTGCGACGGACCTCTCGGGAAAAACTGTTTTTT; cdr3_aa: CSVRRTSREKLFF
clone_size: few; d_call: TRBD2; j_call: TRBJ2-2; v_call: TRBV7-3; cdr3_nt: TGTGCCAGCAGCATCTCCGGGACTAGCGGGAGGGTCGCACCCGGGGAGCTGTTTTTT; cdr3_aa: CASSISGTSGRVAPGELFF
clone_size: NA; d_call: NA; j_call: TRBJ2-7; v_call: TRBV7-8; cdr3_nt: TGTGCCAGCAGCTCGTCCAGGGTGGGCGAGCAGTACTTC; cdr3_aa: CASSSSRVGEQYF
clone_size: NA; d_call: NA; j_call: TRBJ1-4; v_call: TRBV6-5; cdr3_nt: TGTGCCAGCAGTTACTCCGACCGGGTTCTGGGTGAAAAACTGTTTTTT; cdr3_aa: CASSYSDRVLGEKLFF
clone_size: NA; d_call: NA; j_call: TRBJ1-1; v_call: TRBV7-2; cdr3_nt: TGTGCCAGCAGCTTGGGGAGCAGGGTTGAGAGAGCTTTCTTT; cdr3_aa: CASSLGSRVERAFF
clone_size: many; d_call: TRBD2; j_call: TRBJ2-7; v_call: TRBV12-3/TRBV12-4; cdr3_nt: TGTGCCAGCAGTTTAGGCGGGAGGGCCTCCTACGAGCAGTACTTC; cdr3_aa: CASSLGGRASYEQYF
clone_size: few; d_call: NA; j_call: TRBJ2-3; v_call: TRBV7-9; cdr3_nt: TGTGCCAGCAGCCCAGCCGGGACTGGAAGCACAGATACGCAGTATTTT; cdr3_aa: CASSPAGTGSTDTQYF
clone_size: few; d_call: TRBD1; j_call: TRBJ1-1; v_call: TRBV29-1; cdr3_nt: TGCAGCGTTGGGGACAGGCGGAACACTGAAGCTTTCTTT; cdr3_aa: CSVGDRRNTEAFF
clone_size: NA; d_call: NA; j_call: TRBJ2-3; v_call: TRBV20-1; cdr3_nt: TGCAGTGCTTGTAGTCTAGGGGTTCGAGATACGCAGTATTTT; cdr3_aa: CSACSLGVRDTQYF
clone_size: NA; d_call: NA; j_call: TRBJ2-1; v_call: TRBV24-1; cdr3_nt: TGTGCCACCAGTGATAAAAGGGGGGTAGGCCTGGATGAGCAGTTCTTC; cdr3_aa: CATSDKRGVGLDEQFF
clone_size: many; d_call: TRBD2; j_call: TRBJ2-7; v_call: TRBV10-3; cdr3_nt: TGTGCCATCAGTGGGAAGCGGGAGTCCTACGAGCAGTACTTC; cdr3_aa: CAISGKRESYEQYF
clone_size: few; d_call: NA; j_call: TRBJ1-1; v_call: TRBV29-1; cdr3_nt: TGCAGCGTTGAAGCGAAGGGGCCGGGAGCTTTCTTT; cdr3_aa: CSVEAKGPGAFF
clone_size: NA; d_call: NA; j_call: TRBJ2-2; v_call: TRBV9; cdr3_nt: TGTGCCAGCAGCGTAGCTGTGGGACGGACCGGGGAGCTGTTTTTT; cdr3_aa: CASSVAVGRTGELFF
clone_size: NA; d_call: NA; j_call: TRBJ2-4; v_call: TRBV6-6; cdr3_nt: TGTGCCAGCAGTTATGGCAAAAACATTCAGTACTTC; cdr3_aa: CASSYGKNIQYF
clone_size: NA; d_call: NA; j_call: TRBJ2-1; v_call: TRBV5-1; cdr3_nt: TGCGCCAGCAGCTTGGGGGCTAGCGCCTTTGGGGATGAGCAGTTCTTC; cdr3_aa: CASSLGASAFGDEQFF
clone_size: few; d_call: NA; j_call: TRBJ1-1; v_call: TRBV28; cdr3_nt: TGTGCCAGCAGTTTATTTGGGGAGAACACTGAAGCTTTCTTT; cdr3_aa: CASSLFGENTEAFF
clone_size: few; d_call: TRBD2; j_call: TRBJ2-7; v_call: TRBV9; cdr3_nt: TGTGCCAGCAGCGCCTACAGCGGGAGTCTGCCGGGTGAGCAGTACTTC; cdr3_aa: CASSAYSGSLPGEQYF
clone_size: many; d_call: NA; j_call: TRBJ2-1; v_call: TRBV21-1; cdr3_nt: TGTGCCAGCGTACAGGGGGCAAGGTACAATGAGCAGTTCTTC; cdr3_aa: CASVQGARYNEQFF
clone_size: many; d_call: NA; j_call: TRBJ1-1; v_call: TRBV14; cdr3_nt: TGTGCCAGCAGCCAAGAGACACGGAACACTGAAGCTTTCTTT; cdr3_aa: CASSQETRNTEAFF
clone_size: NA; d_call: NA; j_call: TRBJ2-2; v_call: TRBV28; cdr3_nt: TGTGCCAGCAGCTCACTGTATAGTATTAACACCGGGGAGCTGTTTTTT; cdr3_aa: CASSSLYSINTGELFF
clone_size: few; d_call: NA; j_call: TRBJ1-5; v_call: TRBV20-1; cdr3_nt: TGCAGTGCGCAAACAGGATCCGCACCGCCCCAGCATTTT; cdr3_aa: CSAQTGSAPPQHF
clone_size: NA; d_call: NA; j_call: TRBJ2-2; v_call: TRBV6-1; cdr3_nt: TGTGCCAGCAGCCGCCCCGGGACAAGGGGGGCCGGGGAGCTGTTTTTT; cdr3_aa: CASSRPGTRGAGELFF
clone_size: NA; d_call: NA; j_call: TRBJ2-2; v_call: TRBV29-1; cdr3_nt: TGCAGCGTTGAAGACGGGAACACCGGGGAGCTGCTTTTT; cdr3_aa: CSVEDGNTGELLF
clone_size: NA; d_call: NA; j_call: TRBJ2-7; v_call: TRBV3-1; cdr3_nt: TGTGCCAGCAGCTATGGAGGGGCGGACGAGCAGTACTTC; cdr3_aa: CASSYGGADEQYF
clone_size: NA; d_call: NA; j_call: TRBJ2-7; v_call: TRBV19; cdr3_nt: TGTGCCAGTAGAAGGGAAAGCTCCTACGAGCAGTACTTC; cdr3_aa: CASRRESSYEQYF
clone_size: NA; d_call: NA; j_call: TRBJ1-1; v_call: TRBV5-6; cdr3_nt: TGTGCCAGCAGCTTGGTTGGGTCTGAAGCTTCCTTT; cdr3_aa: CASSLVGSEASF
clone_size: many; d_call: TRBD1; j_call: TRBJ2-6; v_call: TRBV7-8; cdr3_nt: TGTGCCAGCAGCCGTAGACAGGGGTCCTGGTTAGGTGGGGCCAACGTCCTGACTTTC; cdr3_aa: CASSRRQGSWLGGANVLTF
clone_size: few; d_call: TRBD1; j_call: TRBJ1-3; v_call: TRBV20-1; cdr3_nt: TGCAGTGCTAGATTGACAGGGTCTGGAAACACCATATATTTT; cdr3_aa: CSARLTGSGNTIYF
clone_size: many; d_call: TRBD1; j_call: TRBJ2-3; v_call: TRBV6-2/TRBV6-3; cdr3_nt: TGTGCCAGCAGTTACCCGTCGGCTGAGACAGGGGGCGCGGATACGCAGTATTTT; cdr3_aa: CASSYPSAETGGADTQYF
clone_size: once; d_call: NA; j_call: TRBJ2-1; v_call: TRBV7-2; cdr3_nt: TGTGCCAGCAGCTCGAATGGGCTGGGCTCCTACAATGAGCAGTTCTTC; cdr3_aa: CASSSNGLGSYNEQFF
clone_size: NA; d_call: TRBD1; j_call: TRBJ2-1; v_call: TRBV28; cdr3_nt: TGTGCCAGCAGTTTTAACAGGGGTTTGAGTGAGCAGTTCTTC; cdr3_aa: CASSFNRGLSEQFF
clone_size: many; d_call: NA; j_call: TRBJ1-5; v_call: TRBV12-3/TRBV12-4; cdr3_nt: TGTGCCAGCAGCCCAACAGGGAGCAATCAGCCCCAGCATTTT; cdr3_aa: CASSPTGSNQPQHF
clone_size: NA; d_call: TRBD2; j_call: TRBJ2-1; v_call: TRBV20-1; cdr3_nt: TGCAGTGCTAGAAAAGCTGGGTCTAGCGGTAATGAGCAGTTCTTC; cdr3_aa: CSARKAGSSGNEQFF
clone_size: few; d_call: TRBD1; j_call: TRBJ2-3; v_call: TRBV7-7; cdr3_nt: TGTGCTAGCAGCTTACAGGGGCCGGCAGATACGCAGTATTTT; cdr3_aa: CASSLQGPADTQYF
clone_size: few; d_call: NA; j_call: TRBJ1-5; v_call: TRBV7-2; cdr3_nt: TGTGCCAGCAGCTCAATTTCGGACAGAAATCAGCCCCAGCATTTT; cdr3_aa: CASSSISDRNQPQHF
clone_size: few; d_call: NA; j_call: TRBJ2-7; v_call: TRBV5-6; cdr3_nt: TGTGCCAGCAGCTTGGAGGACAACTCCTACGAGCAGTACTTC; cdr3_aa: CASSLEDNSYEQYF
clone_size: few; d_call: NA; j_call: TRBJ2-2; v_call: TRBV10-3; cdr3_nt: TGTGCCATCCGTCCGGGGAACACCGGGGAGCTGTTTTTT; cdr3_aa: CAIRPGNTGELFF
clone_size: many; d_call: NA; j_call: TRBJ1-1; v_call: TRBV6-2/TRBV6-3; cdr3_nt: TGTGCCAGCAGTTCTATGGATAACACTGAAGCTTTCTTT; cdr3_aa: CASSSMDNTEAFF